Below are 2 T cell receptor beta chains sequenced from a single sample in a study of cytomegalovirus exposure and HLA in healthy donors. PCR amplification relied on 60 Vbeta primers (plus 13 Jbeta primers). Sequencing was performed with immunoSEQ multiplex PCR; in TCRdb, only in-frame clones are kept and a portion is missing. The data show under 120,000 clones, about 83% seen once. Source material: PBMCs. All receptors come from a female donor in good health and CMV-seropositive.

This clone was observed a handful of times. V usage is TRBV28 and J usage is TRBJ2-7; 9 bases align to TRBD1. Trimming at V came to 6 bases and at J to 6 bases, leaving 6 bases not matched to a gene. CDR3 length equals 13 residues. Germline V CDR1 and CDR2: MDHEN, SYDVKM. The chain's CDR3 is CASSGDRAAEQYF. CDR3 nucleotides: TGTGCCAGCAGCGGGGACAGGGCGGCCGAGCAGTACTTC.

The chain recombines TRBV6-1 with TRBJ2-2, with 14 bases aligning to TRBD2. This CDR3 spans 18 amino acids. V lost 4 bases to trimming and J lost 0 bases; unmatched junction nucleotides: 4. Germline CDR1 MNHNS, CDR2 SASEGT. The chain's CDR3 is CASSVRLAGGSNTGELFF. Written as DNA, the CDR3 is TGTGCCAGCAGTGTAAGACTAGCGGGAGGGTCGAACACCGGGGAGCTGTTTTTT.